The T cell receptor (beta chain) described here comes from a study of radiotherapy plus CTLA-4 blockade in lung cancer. Study-wide results and limits: Clones derived from tumor TCRs expanded in blood after radiotherapy plus ipilimumab.

Germline V gives CDR1 SEHNR, CDR2 FQNEAQ (reference sequence). The V end lost 5 bases, the J end lost 5 bases, and 12 bases lay between the germline ends. The CDR3 is made up of 13 amino acids. Measured with immunoSEQ multiplex PCR; TCRdb has only the in-frame clones, and not every one. The table includes around 72,000 clones, roughly 75% detected once. Concerning this clone itself: What it binds is unknown.

This sample comprised peripheral blood, obtained from a patient treated with radiotherapy plus ipilimumab. The J gene is TRBJ1-1, the V gene TRBV7-9; D call uncertain. This TCR was sampled from a human donor with non-small cell lung cancer who had a complete response to radiotherapy plus ipilimumab. The CDR3 protein is CASSGQADTEAFF. CDR3 nucleotides: TGTGCCAGCAGCGGGCAGGCTGATACTGAAGCTTTCTTT.